The 29 T cell receptor beta chains below come from one sample, sequenced in a study of shared clonotypes between healthy human individuals (dated by TCRdb to about 2020). Preparation of the library involved the immunoSEQ multiplex PCR assay. As stored in TCRdb, this immuneACCESS dataset retains in-frame rearrangements with V and J assigned. A fraction of the clones does not appear; measured against another copy, unresolved V genes explain less than half of the discrepancy, and the remainder lacks a known reason. Recorded for this sample are 150,000 to 200,000 clones; 60% to 75% of them occurred a single time. The ten biggest clones cover 10% of the sample. The sample consisted of memory CD4+ T cells sorted from blood. The label giving this sample's cell subset or site can be read as: CD45RA-negative fraction. These receptors were collected from a man aged 30 to 39 in good health.

The chain recombines TRBV5-5 with TRBJ2-7; no reliable D call. With 2 bases removed from V and 1 base from J, the gap between germline ends came to 13 bases. Germline CDR1 and CDR2: SGHKS and YYEKEE (reference sequence). The CDR3 sequence is 15 residues long. CDR3 loop: CASSFADIGSYEQYF. In DNA form, the CDR3 reads TGTGCCAGCAGCTTTGCAGACATAGGATCCTACGAGCAGTACTTC.

The J gene is TRBJ2-7, the V gene TRBV18, with D tentatively TRBD1 (6 bases). The CDR3 is 14 amino acids. V was clipped by 2 bases and J by 4 bases, with 12 bases between them. CDR1 is KGHSH, CDR2 LQKENI, per germline. The CDR3 region is CASSPTRQAYEQYF. CDR3 bases: TGTGCCAGCTCACCAACGAGACAGGCATACGAGCAGTACTTC.

This rearrangement joins TRBV5-1 to TRBJ2-5, with 8 nucleotides matching TRBD1. Trimming took 3 bases from V and 5 from J; bases not matched to a gene: 9. CDR1 SGHRS and CDR2 YFSETQ come from the germline V gene. The CDR3 is made up of 15 amino acids. CDR3 sequence reads: CASSSSRTGSETQYF. CDR3 sequence (DNA): TGCGCCAGCAGCTCATCCCGGACAGGGAGCGAGACCCAGTACTTC.

The J gene is TRBJ2-7, the V gene TRBV25-1; possible D gene TRBD1, 6 bases. Trimming stripped 3 bases from V and 2 bases from J, with 14 bases between. Germline V gene sequence: CDR1 MGHDK, CDR2 SYGVNS. This CDR3 contains 15 residues. The CDR3 protein is CASSETGTTPYEQYF. The DNA of the CDR3 is TGTGCCAGCAGTGAGACCGGGACAACGCCCTACGAGCAGTACTTC.

The chain combines TRBV5-1 with TRBJ2-3; TRBD2 matches 8 bases. The length of the CDR3 is 17 residues. Trimming cost V 7 bases and J 3 bases; bases outside gene matches: 16. In germline, CDR1 is SGHRS, CDR2 YFSETQ. The CDR3 sequence is CASGLTTKRERTDTQYF. The CDR3 bases are TGCGCCAGCGGACTAACCACCAAGCGGGAGAGAACAGATACGCAGTATTTT.

V is TRBV5-1 and J is TRBJ2-3, with D possibly being TRBD1 (5 bases). Between the trimmed V and J ends, which lost 0 bases and 0 bases, there was a span of 23 bases. The CDR3 length is 20 residues. Germline V CDR1 and CDR2: SGHRS, YFSETQ. CDR3 DNA: TGCGCCAGCAGCTTGGAACCCCGGACAACAGGATACACTAGCACAGATACGCAGTATTTT. Protein product: CASSLEPRTTGYTSTDTQYF.

This chain connects TRBV18 to TRBJ1-2; no firm D call. The CDR3 loop spans 16 amino acids. Germline values: CDR1 KGHSH, CDR2 LQKENI. Trimming removed 2 bases at V and 4 bases at J, with 17 bases between. CDR3 nucleotides: TGTGCCAGCTCACCAGGAATAGGCGCTCGGGGCTATGGCTACACCTTC. It codes for CASSPGIGARGYGYTF.

The J gene is TRBJ2-3, the V gene TRBV5-1; possibly TRBD2 for D (6 bases). Trimming took 4 bases from V and 1 from J, leaving 10 bases between them. CDR3 size: 14 residues. Germline V gene sequence: CDR1 SGHRS, CDR2 YFSETQ. The CDR3 nucleotides are TGCGCCAGCAGCCGGAGGGCCGGCACAGATACGCAGTATTTT. Translating gives CASSRRAGTDTQYF.

The V gene is TRBV19, the J gene TRBJ1-5; the match to TRBD1 covers 7 bases. CDR1 and CDR2 from the germline V gene are LNHDA and SQIVND (reference sequence). The CDR3 consists of 14 residues. The V gene end was trimmed by 5 bases and the J gene end by 8 bases; junction bases not matched to a gene: 9. CDR3 DNA: TGTGCCAGTAGTCATAACAGGGGACGAGAGCCCCAGCATTTT. Translating it yields CASSHNRGREPQHF.

The chain couples TRBV21-1 to TRBJ2-1; TRBD2, the table's D call, lacks a check against the DNA. TRBV21-1 represents a pseudogene. The CDR3 runs to 17 residues. This CDR3 is CASSKVSPSTSYNEQFF. CDR3 nucleotide sequence: TGTGCCAGCAGCAAAGTATCTCCTAGTACCTCCTACAATGAGCAGTTCTTC.

CDR3: CASSQTIPPGRDQYF. DNA for the CDR3: TGCGCCAGCAGCCAAACCATCCCCCCCGGGCGAGACCAGTACTTC. The gene calls are TRBV4-3 and TRBJ2-5; no clear D. This CDR3 is built from 15 residues. CDR1 is LGHNA and CDR2 is YSLEER in the germline V gene. V lost 2 bases to trimming and J lost 10 bases, with 20 bases between them.

Turning to this clone: Other DNA sequences in this sample translate to the same CDR3. J is TRBJ1-5 and V is TRBV18, with D uncertain. V was shortened by 3 bases and J by 0 bases, with 6 bases between the two germline ends. There are 14 residues in the CDR3. Germline assignment: CDR1 KGHSH and CDR2 LQKENI. The CDR3 region has the DNA TGTGCCAGCTCACCTGGGGTTAGCAATCAGCCCCAGCATTTT. It translates to CASSPGVSNQPQHF.

The chain is built from TRBV5-1 and TRBJ2-3; TRBD1 might be the D (6 bases). CDR1 SGHRS and CDR2 YFSETQ come from the germline V gene. The V end was cut by 4 bases, the J end by 3 bases, with 15 bases between. This CDR3 is built from 15 residues. The CDR3 nucleotides are TGCGCCAGCAGCCCCAGAGGGCAGGGGACAGATACGCAGTATTTT. This gives the protein CASSPRGQGTDTQYF.

As regards this clone: Just one base apart from a much larger clone, this may be a read error. The sample carries other DNA sequences with the same CDR3. The V gene is TRBV5-1, the J gene TRBJ2-1, with D perhaps matching TRBD2 (6 bases). This CDR3 spans 12 amino acids. The germline gives CDR1 SGHRS, CDR2 YFSETQ. The CDR3 spells CASSLGRNEQFF. The CDR3 nucleotides are TGCGCCAGCAGTTTGGGGAGGAATGAGCAGTTCTTC.

The genes are TRBV7-2 and TRBJ1-1; 7 bases are shared with TRBD1. V lost 4 bases and J lost 7; bases outside the gene matches: 9. The germline CDR1 and CDR2 sequences are SGHTA and FQGNSA. The CDR3 loop spans 14 amino acids. CDR3 nucleotide sequence: TGTGCCAGCAGCTCAAGAACAGGGGTCAGTGAAGCTTTCTTT. It translates to CASSSRTGVSEAFF.

The rearrangement uses TRBV18 and TRBJ2-5; no firm D call. V lost 6 bases to trimming and J lost 1 base, with 15 bases between them. CDR3 length equals 15 residues. CDR1 is KGHSH, CDR2 LQKENI, per germline. CDR3 in amino acids: CASSLLLGTQETQYF. In DNA form, the CDR3 reads TGTGCCAGCTCGCTCCTCTTGGGAACCCAAGAGACCCAGTACTTC.

The chain employs TRBV7-3 and TRBJ1-2; D perhaps matches TRBD1 (5 bases). Looked up from germline, CDR1 is SGHTA and CDR2 is FQGTGA. The V end was cut by 1 base, the J end by 6 bases, with 12 bases between. CDR3 length: 14 residues. CDR3 region: CASSLSTLGDGYTF. The CDR3 DNA follows: TGTGCCAGCAGCTTAAGTACTCTGGGGGATGGCTACACCTTC.

V and J are TRBV5-1 and TRBJ1-1; 9 nucleotides agree with TRBD1. The CDR3 spans 12 residues. With 4 bases clipped from V and 11 bases from J, the junction kept 6 bases outside the gene matches. In germline, CDR1 is SGHRS, CDR2 YFSETQ. CDR3 nucleotides: TGCGCCAGCAGCACAGGGGGCGCGGGGGCTTTCTTT. Encoded protein: CASSTGGAGAFF.

This chain uses TRBV4-3 with TRBJ2-3; 7 bases are a match to TRBD2. Germline CDR1 is LGHNA and CDR2 is YSLEER. J gave up 3 bases and V 0 bases, and 3 bases lay outside the gene matches. This CDR3 contains 15 residues. Written as DNA, the CDR3 is TGCGCCAGCAGCCAAGACGGGGGAGGGACAGATACGCAGTATTTT. As protein: CASSQDGGGTDTQYF.

The V gene is TRBV14, the J gene TRBJ2-3, with 9 bases lining up with TRBD2. CDR3 length equals 16 residues. CDR1 is SGHDN and CDR2 is FVKESK in the germline V gene. V shed 4 bases and J 0 bases; nucleotides not matched to a gene: 5. The CDR3: CASSRLAETSTDTQYF. The CDR3 DNA is TGTGCCAGCAGCCGACTAGCGGAGACTAGCACAGATACGCAGTATTTT.

This clone was counted ten times or more. The chain employs TRBV20-1 and TRBJ2-1; D remains unclear. Deletions cut 3 bases from V and 8 bases from J, with 8 bases between. Germline CDR1 is DFQATT and CDR2 is SNEGSKA (reference sequence). The CDR3 has 11 amino acids. In nucleotides, the CDR3 is TGCAGTGCTAGCAACTCCTATGAGCAGTTCTTC. Translating it yields CSASNSYEQFF.

The chain employs TRBV5-4 and TRBJ2-2, with D perhaps matching TRBD2 (6 bases). Trimming shortened V by 1 base and J by 5 bases, and 12 bases separated the two germline ends. In germline, CDR1 is SGHNT, CDR2 YYREEE (reference sequence). CDR3 length: 15 residues. This CDR3 is CASSLMERATGELFF. DNA for the CDR3: TGTGCCAGCAGCTTGATGGAGCGGGCGACCGGGGAGCTGTTTTTT. Using reference TRBV5-4 and TRBJ2-2 for the parts outside the CDR3, the full variable domain is ETGVTQSPTHLIKTRGQQVTLRCSSQSGHNTVSWYQQALGQGPQFIFQYYREEENGRGNFPPRFSGLQFPNYSSELNVNALELDDSALYLCASSLMERATGELFFGEGSRLTVL.

The genes are TRBV9 and TRBJ2-7, with D perhaps matching TRBD1 (6 bases). Deletions cut 2 bases from V and 2 bases from J, with 14 bases between. Germline V CDR1 and CDR2: SGDLS, YYNGEE. The CDR3 has 15 amino acids. In DNA, the CDR3 is TGTGCCAGCAGCGTTAGCCAGGGGACCCCCTACGAGCAGTACTTC. The encoded protein is CASSVSQGTPYEQYF.

The genes are TRBV6-4 and TRBJ2-3; 14 nucleotides agree with TRBD2. V shed 5 bases, J shed 4 bases, and the junction held 5 bases outside the gene matches. The CDR3 runs 16 residues. CDR1 is MRHNA and CDR2 is SNTAGT in the germline V gene. The CDR3 protein is CASSPTSGRGADTQYF. Here the CDR3 DNA reads TGTGCCAGCAGTCCGACTAGCGGGAGGGGGGCAGATACGCAGTATTTT.

This clone was recorded a few times. The chain is built from TRBV6-5 and TRBJ2-1; TRBD2 matches at 7 bases. V lost 5 bases and J lost 8; bases outside the gene matches: 9. The CDR3 runs 14 residues. Per germline, CDR1 MNHEY and CDR2 SVGAGI. The CDR3 is CASSATSLWYEQFF. The CDR3 DNA reads as TGTGCCAGCAGTGCGACTAGCTTGTGGTATGAGCAGTTCTTC.

This clone was seen a few times. The chain carries TRBV16 and TRBJ1-5, with 8 positions matching TRBD1. The length of the CDR3 is 14 residues. The ends lost 4 bases at V and 6 bases at J; junction bases unmatched: 5. Germline V gene lookup returns CDR1 KGHSY and CDR2 FQNENV. The CDR3 DNA reads TGTGCCAGCAGCCCGGACAGGGTGAGTCAGCCCCAGCATTTT. This codes for CASSPDRVSQPQHF.

This chain connects TRBV7-6 to TRBJ2-1; tentatively, D is TRBD1 (6 bases). The CDR3 length is 16 residues. Germline CDR1 reads SGHVS; CDR2 reads FNYEAQ. V was cut by 0 bases and J by 6 bases, with 15 bases left in between. CDR3 nucleotide sequence: TGTGCCAGCAGCTTAGCTCGTGTGGGGGCCGGCAATGAGCAGTTCTTC. It codes for CASSLARVGAGNEQFF.

This clone came up a few times. V is TRBV25-1 and J is TRBJ2-7, with D uncertain. The CDR3 is 15 residues long. The germline V gene encodes CDR1 MGHDK and CDR2 SYGVNS. Trimming cost V 5 bases and J 9 bases, with 23 bases left between them. Here the CDR3 reads CASSPAGPPRGGQYF. CDR3 coding DNA: TGTGCCAGCAGTCCCGCCGGGCCTCCGCGAGGTGGGCAGTACTTC.

V usage is TRBV18 and J usage is TRBJ2-6; D may correspond to TRBD1 or TRBD2 (6 bases each). Germline V gives CDR1 KGHSH, CDR2 LQKENI. The V end was cut by 1 base, the J end by 0 bases, with 13 bases between. The CDR3 sequence is 18 residues long. In DNA form, the CDR3 reads TGTGCCAGCTCACCACGTTCGGGGGCAGGCTCTGGGGCCAACGTCCTGACTTTC. It codes for CASSPRSGAGSGANVLTF. The entire variable domain, with the rest obtained from reference TRBV18 and TRBJ2-6, is as follows: NAGVMQNPRHLVRRRGQEARLRCSPMKGHSHVYWYRQLPEEGLKFMVYLQKENIIDESGMPKERFSAEFPKEGPSILRIQQVVRGDSAAYFCASSPRSGAGSGANVLTFGAGSRLTVL.